This TCR beta chain was observed in a study of T-cell reconstitution after alpha-beta-depleted transplantation in children. V was clipped by 5 bases and J by 0 bases, with 15 bases between them. CDR3 length: 15 residues. The germline V gene has CDR1 DFQATT and CDR2 SNEGSKA (reference sequence). This clonotype was recorded a few times. The library targeted TCRbeta and was prepared with unique molecular identifiers. One entry per CDR3 protein, called by TCRdb with MiXCR from the PCR reads. The data hold around 200,000 distinct CDR3 sequences, with approximately 6.8% observed a single time. This material consisted of PBMCs from the stem cell graft donor, taken from the stem cell graft. V usage is TRBV20-1 and J usage is TRBJ2-3; tentatively, D is TRBD2 (6 bases). The sequence was obtained from a human donor who donated a stem cell graft to a child with Wiskott-Aldrich syndrome. The CDR3, as DNA: TGCAGTGCTCCGGACCGGGGGAAAAGCACAGATACGCAGTATTTT. This codes for CSAPDRGKSTDTQYF.